The next 4 T cell receptor beta chains were all read from a single sample in a study of blood T cells in healthy people across ages. PCR was performed a second time for roughly 7 to 12 cycles using a sample-barcoded 5' primer and a J-beta primer mix. TCRdb re-analysed the 5' RACE reads in MiXCR, keeping a single row per CDR3 protein. The sample carries fewer than 950,000 distinct CDR3 sequences, roughly 50% recorded once. Sample: blood. These receptors originate from an elderly man in good health.

This clonotype appeared once. The rearrangement links TRBV20-1 to TRBJ2-3, with D perhaps matching TRBD1 or TRBD2 (6 bases each). This CDR3 is 16 amino acids long. The V end was cut by 0 bases, the J end by 14 bases, with 27 bases between. The germline gives CDR1 DFQATT, CDR2 SNEGSKA (reference sequence). This chain's CDR3 is CSARDGGGATFGYAYF. CDR3 DNA: TGCAGTGCTAGAGATGGGGGCGGGGCAACGTTCGGATACGCGTATTTT.

This clonotype has just one count. The chain combines TRBV13 with TRBJ2-5; 12 positions match TRBD2. The V gene's germline CDR1 is PRHDT and CDR2 FYEKMQ (reference sequence). CDR3 size: 15 residues. Trimming took 4 bases from V and 11 from J; bases not matched to a gene: 11. The chain's CDR3 is CASSYLAGGLDEQYF. CDR3 bases: TGTGCCAGCAGCTACCTAGCGGGAGGGCTGGATGAGCAGTACTTC.

The CDR3 spells CATQAGTSYNEQYF. DNA of the CDR3: TGTGCCACCCAAGCGGGGACCTCCTACAATGAGCAGTACTTC. The genes are TRBV24-1 and TRBJ2-1; 7 bases match TRBD2. The DNA matches TRBJ2-7 better at its end, which makes the J call doubtful. The CDR3 runs to 14 residues. The germline gives CDR1 KGHDR, CDR2 SFDVKD.

V and J are TRBV7-3 and TRBJ2-7; D is perhaps TRBD1 or TRBD2 (5 bases each). Germline V gene lookup returns CDR1 SGHTA and CDR2 FQGTGA. V was cut by 3 bases and J by 7 bases, with 19 bases left in between. There are 15 residues in the CDR3. CDR3 sequence: CASSFGPGRHLEQYF. Here the CDR3 DNA reads TGTGCCAGCAGCTTTGGTCCGGGACGGCACTTGGAGCAGTACTTC.